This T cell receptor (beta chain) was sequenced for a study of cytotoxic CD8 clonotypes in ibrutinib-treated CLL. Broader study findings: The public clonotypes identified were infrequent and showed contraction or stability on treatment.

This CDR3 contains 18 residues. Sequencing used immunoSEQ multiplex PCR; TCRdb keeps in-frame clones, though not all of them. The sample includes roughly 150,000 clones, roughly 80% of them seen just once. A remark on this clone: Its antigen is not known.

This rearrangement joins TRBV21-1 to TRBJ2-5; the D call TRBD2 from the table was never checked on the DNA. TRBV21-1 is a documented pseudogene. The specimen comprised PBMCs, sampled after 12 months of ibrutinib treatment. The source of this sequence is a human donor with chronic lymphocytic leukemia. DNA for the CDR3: TGTGCCAGCAGCGGGTTACATATCGGGGTACGATACCAAGAGACCCAGTACTTC. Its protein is CASSGLHIGVRYQETQYF.